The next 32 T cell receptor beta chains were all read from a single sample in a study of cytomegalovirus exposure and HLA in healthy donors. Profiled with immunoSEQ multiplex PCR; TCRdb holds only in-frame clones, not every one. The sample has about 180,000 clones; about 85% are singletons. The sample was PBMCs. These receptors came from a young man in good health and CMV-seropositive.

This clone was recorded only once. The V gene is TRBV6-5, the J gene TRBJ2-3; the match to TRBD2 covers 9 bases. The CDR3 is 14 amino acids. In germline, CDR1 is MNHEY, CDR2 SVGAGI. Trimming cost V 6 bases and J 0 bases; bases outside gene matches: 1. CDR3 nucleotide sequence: TGTGCCAGCAGGACTAGCGGAAGCACAGATACGCAGTATTTT. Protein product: CASRTSGSTDTQYF.

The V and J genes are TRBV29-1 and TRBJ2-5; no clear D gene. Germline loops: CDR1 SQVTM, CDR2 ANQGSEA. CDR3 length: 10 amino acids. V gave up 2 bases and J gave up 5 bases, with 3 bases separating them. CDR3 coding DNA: TGCAGCGTTGAACGGGAGACCCAGTACTTC. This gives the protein CSVERETQYF. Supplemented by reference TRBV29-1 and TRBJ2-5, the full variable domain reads SAVISQKPSRDICQRGTSLTIQCQVDSQVTMMFWYRQQPGQSLTLIATANQGSEATYESGFVIDKFPISRPNLTFSTLTVSNMSPEDSSIYLCSVERETQYFGPGTRLLVL.

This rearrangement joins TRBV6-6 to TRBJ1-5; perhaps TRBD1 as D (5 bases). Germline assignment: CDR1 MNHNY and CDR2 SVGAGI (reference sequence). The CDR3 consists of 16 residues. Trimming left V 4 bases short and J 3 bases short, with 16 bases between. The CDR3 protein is CASSSPRGKVNQPQHF. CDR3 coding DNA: TGTGCCAGCAGTTCCCCTAGGGGAAAAGTCAATCAGCCCCAGCATTTT.

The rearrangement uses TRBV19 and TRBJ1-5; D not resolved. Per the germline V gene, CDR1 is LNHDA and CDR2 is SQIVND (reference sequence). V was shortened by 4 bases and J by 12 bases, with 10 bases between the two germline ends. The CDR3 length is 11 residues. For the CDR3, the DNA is TGTGCCAGTAGTAGCGAGGGTCGCCAGCATTTT. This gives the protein CASSSEGRQHF.

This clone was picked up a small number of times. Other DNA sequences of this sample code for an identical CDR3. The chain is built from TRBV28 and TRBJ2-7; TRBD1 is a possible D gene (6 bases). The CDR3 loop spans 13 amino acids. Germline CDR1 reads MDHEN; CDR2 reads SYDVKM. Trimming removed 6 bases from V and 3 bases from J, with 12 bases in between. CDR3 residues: CASRGGPRYEQYF. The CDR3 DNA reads TGTGCCAGCAGAGGGGGACCCCGCTACGAGCAGTACTTC.

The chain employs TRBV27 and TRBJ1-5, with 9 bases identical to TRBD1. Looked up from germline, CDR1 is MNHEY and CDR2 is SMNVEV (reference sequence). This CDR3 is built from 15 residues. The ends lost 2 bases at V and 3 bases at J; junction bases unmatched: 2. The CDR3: CASSLGQGFNQPQHF. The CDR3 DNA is TGTGCCAGCAGTTTAGGACAGGGGTTCAATCAGCCCCAGCATTTT.

CDR3 coding DNA: TGTGCCTGGAGTATCAAAGCGGGGAATGAGCAGTTCTTC. Its protein is CAWSIKAGNEQFF. The chain joins TRBV30 to TRBJ2-1, with 7 bases aligning to TRBD2. The CDR3 consists of 13 residues. The germline V gene has CDR1 GTSNPN and CDR2 SVGIG (reference sequence). V gave up 2 bases and J gave up 7 bases; unmatched junction bases: 5.

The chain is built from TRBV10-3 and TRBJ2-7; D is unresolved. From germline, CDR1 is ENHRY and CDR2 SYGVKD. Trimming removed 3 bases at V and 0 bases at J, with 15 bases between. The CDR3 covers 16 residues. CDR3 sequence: CAISDPLNDISYEQYF. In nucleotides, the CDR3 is TGTGCCATCAGTGACCCACTCAACGATATCTCCTACGAGCAGTACTTC.

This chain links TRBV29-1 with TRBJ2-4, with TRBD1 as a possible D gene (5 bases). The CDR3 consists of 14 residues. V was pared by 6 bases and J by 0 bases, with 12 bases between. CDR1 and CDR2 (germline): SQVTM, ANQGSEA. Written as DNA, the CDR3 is TGCAGCGTCGCGGACACCTTAGCCAAAAACATTCAGTACTTC. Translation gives CSVADTLAKNIQYF.

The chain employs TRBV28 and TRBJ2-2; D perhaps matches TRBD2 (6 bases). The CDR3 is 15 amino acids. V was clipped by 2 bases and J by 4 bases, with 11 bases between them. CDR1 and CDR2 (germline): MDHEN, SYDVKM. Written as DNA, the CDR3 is TGTGCCAGCAGTTTACTCAGGGAGGTCACCGGGGAGCTGTTTTTT. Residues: CASSLLREVTGELFF. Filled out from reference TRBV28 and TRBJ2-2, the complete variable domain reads DVKVTQSSRYLVKRTGEKVFLECVQDMDHENMFWYRQDPGLGLRLIYFSYDVKMKEKGDIPEGYSVSREKKERFSLILESASTNQTSMYLCASSLLREVTGELFFGEGSRLTVL.

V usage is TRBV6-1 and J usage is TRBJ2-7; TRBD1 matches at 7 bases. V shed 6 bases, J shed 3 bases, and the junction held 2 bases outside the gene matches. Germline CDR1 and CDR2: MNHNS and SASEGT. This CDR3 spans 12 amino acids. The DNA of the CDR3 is TGTGCCAGCAGACGGGACAGCTACGAGCAGTACTTC. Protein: CASRRDSYEQYF.

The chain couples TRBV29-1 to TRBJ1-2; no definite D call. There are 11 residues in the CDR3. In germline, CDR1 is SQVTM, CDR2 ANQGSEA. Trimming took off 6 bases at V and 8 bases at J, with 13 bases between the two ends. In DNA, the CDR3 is TGCAGCGTCAACTCTATCGTGGGCTACACCTTC. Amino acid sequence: CSVNSIVGYTF. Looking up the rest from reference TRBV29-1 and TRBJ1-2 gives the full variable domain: SAVISQKPSRDICQRGTSLTIQCQVDSQVTMMFWYRQQPGQSLTLIATANQGSEATYESGFVIDKFPISRPNLTFSTLTVSNMSPEDSSIYLCSVNSIVGYTFGSGTRLTVV.

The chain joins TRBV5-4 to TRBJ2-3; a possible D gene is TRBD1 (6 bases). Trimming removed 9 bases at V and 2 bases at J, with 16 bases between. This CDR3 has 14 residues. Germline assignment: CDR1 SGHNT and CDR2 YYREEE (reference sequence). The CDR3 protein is CANSRDTFTDTQYF. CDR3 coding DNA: TGTGCCAACTCCCGGGACACCTTCACAGATACGCAGTATTTT.

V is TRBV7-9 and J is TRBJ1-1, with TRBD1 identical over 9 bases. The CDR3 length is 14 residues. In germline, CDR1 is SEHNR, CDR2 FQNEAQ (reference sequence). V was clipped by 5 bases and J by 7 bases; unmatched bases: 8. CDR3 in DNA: TGTGCCAGCAGCCGGGACAGGGTTCATGGTGAAGCTTTCTTT. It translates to CASSRDRVHGEAFF.

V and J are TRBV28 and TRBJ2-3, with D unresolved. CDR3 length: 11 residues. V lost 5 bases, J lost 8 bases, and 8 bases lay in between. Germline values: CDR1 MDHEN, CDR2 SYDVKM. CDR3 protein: CASSPLSTQYF. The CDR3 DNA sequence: TGTGCCAGCAGTCCCCTCAGTACGCAGTATTTT.

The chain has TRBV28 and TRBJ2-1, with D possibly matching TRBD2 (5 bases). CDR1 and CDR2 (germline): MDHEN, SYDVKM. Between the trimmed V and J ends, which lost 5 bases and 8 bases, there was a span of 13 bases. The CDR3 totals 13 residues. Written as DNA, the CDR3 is TGTGCCAGCAGTGGGATCCTTAGCGATGAGCAGTTCTTC. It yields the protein CASSGILSDEQFF.

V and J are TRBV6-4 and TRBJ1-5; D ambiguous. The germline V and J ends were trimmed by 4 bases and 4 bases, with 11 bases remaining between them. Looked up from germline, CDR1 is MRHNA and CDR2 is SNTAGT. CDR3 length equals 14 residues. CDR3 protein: CASSAEGGNQPQHF. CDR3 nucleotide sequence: TGTGCCAGCAGTGCCGAGGGAGGAAATCAGCCCCAGCATTTT.

CDR3 sequence: CASSWTGGTDTQYF. The CDR3 nucleotides read TGTGCCAGCAGTTGGACAGGGGGAACAGATACGCAGTATTTT. V is TRBV28 and J is TRBJ2-3, with 10 bases identical to TRBD1. Trimming took 4 bases from V and 3 from J; bases not matched to a gene: 1. Germline V gene sequence: CDR1 MDHEN, CDR2 SYDVKM. The CDR3 contains 14 residues.

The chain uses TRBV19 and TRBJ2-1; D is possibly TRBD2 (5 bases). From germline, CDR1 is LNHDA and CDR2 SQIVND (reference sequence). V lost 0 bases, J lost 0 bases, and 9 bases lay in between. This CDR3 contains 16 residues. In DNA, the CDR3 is TGTGCCAGTAGTATAGAGACCGGGAACTCCTACAATGAGCAGTTCTTC. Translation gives CASSIETGNSYNEQFF. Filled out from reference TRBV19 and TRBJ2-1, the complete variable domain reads DGGITQSPKYLFRKEGQNVTLSCEQNLNHDAMYWYRQDPGQGLRLIYYSQIVNDFQKGDIAEGYSVSREKKESFPLTVTSAQKNPTAFYLCASSIETGNSYNEQFFGPGTRLTVL.

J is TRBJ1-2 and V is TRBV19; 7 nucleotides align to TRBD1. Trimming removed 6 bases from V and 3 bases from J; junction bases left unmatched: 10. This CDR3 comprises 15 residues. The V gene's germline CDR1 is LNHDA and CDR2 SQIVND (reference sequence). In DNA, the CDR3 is TGTGCCAGTAGCCCTTCGTCGGGACAGCACTATGGCTACACCTTC. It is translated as CASSPSSGQHYGYTF.

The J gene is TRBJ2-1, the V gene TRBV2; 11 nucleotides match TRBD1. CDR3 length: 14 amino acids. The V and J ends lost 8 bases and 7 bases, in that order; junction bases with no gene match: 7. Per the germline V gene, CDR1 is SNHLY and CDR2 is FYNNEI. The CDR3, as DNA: TGTGCCAGCCGTCGGACAGGGGGCAATAATGAGCAGTTCTTC. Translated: CASRRTGGNNEQFF.

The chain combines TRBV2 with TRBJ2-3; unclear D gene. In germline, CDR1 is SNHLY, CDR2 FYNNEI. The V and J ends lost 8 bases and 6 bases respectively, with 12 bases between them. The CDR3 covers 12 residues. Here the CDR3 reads CASRQRGDTQYF. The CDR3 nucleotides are TGTGCCAGCCGCCAGCGTGGGGATACGCAGTATTTT.

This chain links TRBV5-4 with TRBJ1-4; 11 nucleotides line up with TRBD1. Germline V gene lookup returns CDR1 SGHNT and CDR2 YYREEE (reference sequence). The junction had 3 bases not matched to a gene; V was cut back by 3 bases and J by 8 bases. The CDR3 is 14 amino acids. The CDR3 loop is CASSSDRGQEKLFF. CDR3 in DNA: TGTGCCAGCAGCTCGGACAGGGGGCAGGAAAAACTGTTTTTT.

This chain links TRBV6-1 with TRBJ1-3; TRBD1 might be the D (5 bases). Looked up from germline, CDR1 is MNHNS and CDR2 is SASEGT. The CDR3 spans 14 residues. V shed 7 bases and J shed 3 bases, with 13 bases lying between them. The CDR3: CASILDSLGNTIYF. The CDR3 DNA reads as TGTGCCAGCATTCTAGACAGTCTTGGAAACACCATATATTTT.

CDR3 coding DNA: TGTGCCAGCAGCTTAATCAGGGGCAGTGGCACAGATACGCAGTATTTT. It specifies CASSLIRGSGTDTQYF. V and J are TRBV7-8 and TRBJ2-3; D is perhaps TRBD1 (6 bases). Per the germline V gene, CDR1 is SGHVS and CDR2 is FQNEAQ. The CDR3 spans 16 residues. Trimming took 2 bases from V and 1 from J, leaving 13 bases between them.

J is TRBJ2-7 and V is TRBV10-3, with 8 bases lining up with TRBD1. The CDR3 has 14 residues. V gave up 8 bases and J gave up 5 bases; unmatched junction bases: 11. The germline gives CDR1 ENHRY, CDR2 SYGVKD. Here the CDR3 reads CAIQSGQGGDEQYF. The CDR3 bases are TGTGCCATCCAATCCGGACAGGGCGGGGACGAGCAGTACTTC.

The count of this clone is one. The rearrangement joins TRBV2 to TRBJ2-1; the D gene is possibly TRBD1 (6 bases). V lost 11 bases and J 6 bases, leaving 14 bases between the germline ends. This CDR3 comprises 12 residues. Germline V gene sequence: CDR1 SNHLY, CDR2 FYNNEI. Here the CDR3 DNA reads TGTGCCGGGGCCGTACAGGGCAATGAGCAGTTCTTC. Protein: CAGAVQGNEQFF.

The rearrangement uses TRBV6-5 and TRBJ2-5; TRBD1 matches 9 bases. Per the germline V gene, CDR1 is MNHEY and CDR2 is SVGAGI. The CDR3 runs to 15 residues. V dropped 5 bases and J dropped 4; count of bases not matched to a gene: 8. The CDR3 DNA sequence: TGTGCCAGCAGTACCCGACCGGGACAGGGAGAGACCCAGTACTTC. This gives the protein CASSTRPGQGETQYF.

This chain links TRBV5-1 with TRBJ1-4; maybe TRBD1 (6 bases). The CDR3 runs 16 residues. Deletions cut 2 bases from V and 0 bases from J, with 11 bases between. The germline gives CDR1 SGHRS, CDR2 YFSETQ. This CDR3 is CASSLTQGPTNEKLFF. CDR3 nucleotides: TGCGCCAGCAGCTTAACTCAGGGGCCAACTAATGAAAAACTGTTTTTT.

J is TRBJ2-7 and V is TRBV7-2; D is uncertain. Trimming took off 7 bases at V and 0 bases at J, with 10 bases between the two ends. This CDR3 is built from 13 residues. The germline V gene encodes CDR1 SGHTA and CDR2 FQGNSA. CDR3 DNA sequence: TGTGCCAGCACCCTACCTGGCTCCTACGAGCAGTACTTC. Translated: CASTLPGSYEQYF.

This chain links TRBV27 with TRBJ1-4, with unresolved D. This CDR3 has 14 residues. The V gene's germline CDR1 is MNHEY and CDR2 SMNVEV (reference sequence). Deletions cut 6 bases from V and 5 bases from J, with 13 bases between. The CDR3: CASSLTRFNEKLFF. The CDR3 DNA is TGTGCCAGCAGCCTGACACGTTTCAATGAAAAACTGTTTTTT.

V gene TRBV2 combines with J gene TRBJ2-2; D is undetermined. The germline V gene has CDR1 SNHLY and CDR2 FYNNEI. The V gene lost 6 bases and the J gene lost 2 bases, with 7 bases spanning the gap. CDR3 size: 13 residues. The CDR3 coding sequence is TGTGCCAGCAGAGCCATAAACACCGGGGAGCTGTTTTTT. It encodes CASRAINTGELFF.